One sample yielded the 15 T cell receptor beta chains listed below, sequenced in a study of OX40 agonist ivuxolimab in advanced cancers. Some clones are missing from TCRdb's copy, which holds only in-frame ones; the method was immunoSEQ multiplex PCR. Of under 80,000 clones in the sample, about 88% were seen once. Sequenced here: CD4+ or CD8+ T cells sorted from blood, sampled in a trial of the OX40 agonist ivuxolimab. The receptors originated from an adult with an advanced solid tumor such as melanoma, head and neck, liver or kidney cancer.

The chain employs TRBV29-1 and TRBJ1-5; D is unresolved. The CDR3 has 13 residues. V lost 4 bases and J 3 bases, leaving 10 bases between the germline ends. Germline CDR1 and CDR2: SQVTM and ANQGSEA. Written as DNA, the CDR3 is TGCAGCGTTGCGGGGAGTTCCAATCAGCCCCAGCATTTT. This translates into CSVAGSSNQPQHF.

The chain links TRBV6-4 to TRBJ2-1; 12 bases agree with TRBD2. The junction had 8 bases not matched to a gene; V was cut back by 6 bases and J by 5 bases. Germline V CDR1 and CDR2: MRHNA, SNTAGT. CDR3 size: 16 residues. The CDR3 sequence: CASSTSGRTKNNEQFF. In nucleotides, the CDR3 is TGTGCCAGCAGCACTAGCGGGAGGACCAAAAACAATGAGCAGTTCTTC.

This sequence joins TRBV6-6 and TRBJ2-1, with D unclear. CDR1 is MNHNY and CDR2 is SVGAGI in the germline V gene (reference sequence). The germline V and J ends were trimmed by 8 bases and 5 bases, with 13 bases remaining between them. The CDR3 sequence is 13 residues long. The CDR3, as DNA: TGTGCCAGCTTCGACTGGAACCACAATGAGCAGTTCTTC. This codes for CASFDWNHNEQFF.

The rearrangement links TRBV11-1 to TRBJ1-5; D is uncertain. The V gene lost 5 bases and the J gene lost 9 bases, with 14 bases spanning the gap. The CDR3 contains 13 residues. Germline lookup yields CDR1 SGHAT and CDR2 FQDESV (reference sequence). The DNA for the CDR3 is TGTGCCAGCAGCGCTTCTAGAGGAGGGCCCCAGCATTTT. Its translation: CASSASRGGPQHF.

This clone has a handful of counts. V usage is TRBV27 and J usage is TRBJ2-7; TRBD2 might be the D (6 bases). The germline V and J ends were trimmed by 5 bases and 3 bases, with 23 bases remaining between them. The CDR3 consists of 17 residues. CDR1 is MNHEY, CDR2 SMNVEV, per germline (reference sequence). CDR3 DNA sequence: TGTGCCAGCAGTCTCCAAAGGACTCCAGGGAGGAACTACGAGCAGTACTTC. Translated: CASSLQRTPGRNYEQYF.

This chain links TRBV27 with TRBJ1-5, with TRBD1 matching over 11 bases. The germline CDR1 and CDR2 sequences are MNHEY and SMNVEV (reference sequence). The CDR3 length is 17 residues. V lost 0 bases and J lost 4; bases outside the gene matches: 5. In nucleotides, the CDR3 is TGTGCCAGCAGTTTATCCGGGACAGGGGGACGGAATCAGCCCCAGCATTTT. It specifies CASSLSGTGGRNQPQHF.

The chain joins TRBV5-6 to TRBJ2-2, with unresolved D. Germline lookup yields CDR1 SGHDT and CDR2 YYEEEE. This CDR3 has 12 amino acids. Trimming took 2 bases from V and 3 from J, leaving 2 bases between them. The CDR3 DNA is TGTGCCAGCAGCTTCGACACCGGGGAGCTGTTTTTT. Its protein product is CASSFDTGELFF. Using reference TRBV5-6 and TRBJ2-2 for the parts outside the CDR3, the full variable domain is DAGVTQSPTHLIKTRGQQVTLRCSPKSGHDTVSWYQQALGQGPQFIFQYYEEEERQRGNFPDRFSGHQFPNYSSELNVNALLLGDSALYLCASSFDTGELFFGEGSRLTVL.

The chain combines TRBV28 with TRBJ1-5; D is undetermined. Germline CDR1 reads MDHEN; CDR2 reads SYDVKM. The CDR3 is 15 residues long. The germline V and J ends were trimmed by 3 bases and 0 bases, with 9 bases remaining between them. CDR3 sequence (DNA): TGTGCCAGCAGTTTCCGGTGGAATAGCAATCAGCCCCAGCATTTT. Translated, it gives CASSFRWNSNQPQHF. Drawing the rest from reference TRBV28 and TRBJ1-5, the complete variable domain is DVKVTQSSRYLVKRTGEKVFLECVQDMDHENMFWYRQDPGLGLRLIYFSYDVKMKEKGDIPEGYSVSREKKERFSLILESASTNQTSMYLCASSFRWNSNQPQHFGDGTRLSIL.

This chain connects TRBV5-1 to TRBJ1-1; maybe TRBD1 (6 bases). CDR3 length equals 15 residues. With 5 bases removed from V and 4 bases from J, the gap between germline ends came to 18 bases. In germline, CDR1 is SGHRS, CDR2 YFSETQ. CDR3 protein: CASSRTRGAGTEAFF. CDR3 bases: TGCGCCAGCAGTCGTACCCGGGGGGCTGGCACTGAAGCTTTCTTT.

The V and J genes are TRBV19 and TRBJ1-3, with D uncertain. Looked up from germline, CDR1 is LNHDA and CDR2 is SQIVND (reference sequence). The CDR3 contains 14 residues. Trimming stripped 5 bases from V and 0 bases from J, with 8 bases between. Here the CDR3 reads CASSLRNSGNTIYF. In DNA, the CDR3 is TGTGCCAGTAGTCTGCGGAACTCTGGAAACACCATATATTTT.

The V and J genes are TRBV19 and TRBJ2-1; D gene unclear. V was pared by 3 bases and J by 7 bases, with 10 bases between. CDR3 length: 13 amino acids. Per the germline V gene, CDR1 is LNHDA and CDR2 is SQIVND (reference sequence). Here the CDR3 reads CASSIKWDNEQFF. CDR3 DNA: TGTGCCAGTAGTATTAAGTGGGATAATGAGCAGTTCTTC.

The V and J genes are TRBV7-9 and TRBJ2-1; D gene uncertain. The CDR3 spans 15 residues. V gave up 0 bases and J gave up 2 bases, with 8 bases separating them. Per germline, CDR1 SEHNR and CDR2 FQNEAQ (reference sequence). DNA for the CDR3: TGTGCCAGCAGCTTAGCCGGAGAAGCCTACAATGAGCAGTTCTTC. It codes for CASSLAGEAYNEQFF.

This clone appeared once. The chain employs TRBV5-4 and TRBJ1-6; D is possibly TRBD1 (6 bases). CDR1 and CDR2 from the germline V gene are SGHNT and YYREEE (reference sequence). V lost 4 bases and J lost 5, with 10 bases in between. CDR3 length: 14 amino acids. The CDR3 loop is CASSTPGDNSPLHF. The CDR3 DNA follows: TGTGCCAGCAGCACCCCAGGGGATAATTCACCCCTCCACTTT.

The chain employs TRBV7-3 and TRBJ1-6, with 7 nucleotides matching TRBD1. The ends lost 4 bases at V and 5 bases at J; junction bases unmatched: 5. Germline values: CDR1 SGHTA, CDR2 FQGTGA. The CDR3 is 15 residues long. The CDR3 region has the DNA TGTGCCAGCAGCTCTCAGGGGGGTCATAATTCACCCCTCCACTTT. Translating it yields CASSSQGGHNSPLHF.

V usage is TRBV19 and J usage is TRBJ1-2; 9 bases map to TRBD1. This CDR3 region has 15 residues. The J segment lost 1 base and the V segment lost 9 bases, leaving 9 bases of the junction unmatched. Germline-derived CDR1 and CDR2 are LNHDA and SQIVND (reference sequence). CDR3 sequence reads: CASNRRQGGNYGYTF. Here the CDR3 DNA reads TGTGCCAGCAACCGTCGACAGGGGGGTAACTATGGCTACACCTTC.